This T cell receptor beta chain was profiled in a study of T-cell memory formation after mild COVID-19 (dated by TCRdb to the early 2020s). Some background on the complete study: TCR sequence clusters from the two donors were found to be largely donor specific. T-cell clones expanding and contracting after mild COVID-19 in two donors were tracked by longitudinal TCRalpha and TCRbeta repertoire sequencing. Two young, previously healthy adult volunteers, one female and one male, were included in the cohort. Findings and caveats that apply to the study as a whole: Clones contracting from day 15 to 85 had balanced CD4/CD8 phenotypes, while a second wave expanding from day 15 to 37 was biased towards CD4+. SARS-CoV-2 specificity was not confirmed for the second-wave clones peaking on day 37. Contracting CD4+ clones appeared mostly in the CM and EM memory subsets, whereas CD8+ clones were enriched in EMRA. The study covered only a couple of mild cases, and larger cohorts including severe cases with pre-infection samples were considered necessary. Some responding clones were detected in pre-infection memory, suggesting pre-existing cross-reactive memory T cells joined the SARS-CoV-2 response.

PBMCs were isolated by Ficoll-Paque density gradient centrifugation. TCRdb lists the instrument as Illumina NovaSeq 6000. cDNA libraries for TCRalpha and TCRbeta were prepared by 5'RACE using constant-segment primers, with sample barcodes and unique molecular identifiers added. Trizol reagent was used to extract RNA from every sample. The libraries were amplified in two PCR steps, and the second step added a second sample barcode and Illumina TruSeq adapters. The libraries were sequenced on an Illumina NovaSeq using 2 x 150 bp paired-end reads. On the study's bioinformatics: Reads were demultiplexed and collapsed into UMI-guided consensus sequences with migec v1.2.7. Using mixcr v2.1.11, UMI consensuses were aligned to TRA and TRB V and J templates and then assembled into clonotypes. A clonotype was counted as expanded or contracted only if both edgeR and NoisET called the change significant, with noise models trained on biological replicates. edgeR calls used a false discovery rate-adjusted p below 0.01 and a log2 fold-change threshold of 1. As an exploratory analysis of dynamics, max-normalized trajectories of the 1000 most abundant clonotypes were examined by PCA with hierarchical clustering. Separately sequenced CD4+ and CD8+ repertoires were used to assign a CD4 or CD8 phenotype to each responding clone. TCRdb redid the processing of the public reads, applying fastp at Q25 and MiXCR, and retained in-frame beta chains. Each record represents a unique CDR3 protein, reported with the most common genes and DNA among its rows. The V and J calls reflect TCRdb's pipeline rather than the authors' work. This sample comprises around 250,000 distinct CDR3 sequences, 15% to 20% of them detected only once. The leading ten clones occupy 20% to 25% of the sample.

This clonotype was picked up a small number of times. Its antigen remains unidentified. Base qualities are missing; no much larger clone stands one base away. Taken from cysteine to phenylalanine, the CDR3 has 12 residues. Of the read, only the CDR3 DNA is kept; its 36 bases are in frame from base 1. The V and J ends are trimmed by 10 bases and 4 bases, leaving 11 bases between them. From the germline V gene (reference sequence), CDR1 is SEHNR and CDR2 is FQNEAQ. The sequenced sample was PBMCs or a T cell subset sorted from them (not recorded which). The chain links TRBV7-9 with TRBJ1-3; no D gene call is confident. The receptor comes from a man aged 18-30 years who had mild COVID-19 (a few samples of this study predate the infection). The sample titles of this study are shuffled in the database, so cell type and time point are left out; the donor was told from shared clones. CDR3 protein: CATQEDGNTIYF. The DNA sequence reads TGTGCCACACAAGAGGACGGAAACACCATATATTTT.